This T cell receptor beta chain stems from a study of tumor-infiltrating lymphocytes in oesophageal squamous cell carcinoma. This clonotype was counted ten times or more. One entry per CDR3 protein results from TCRdb running MiXCR on the PCR reads. The sample includes fewer than 25,000 distinct CDR3 sequences, around 34% of them seen just once. The sequenced sample was esophageal tumor tissue. This receptor was identified in a female donor with esophageal squamous cell carcinoma.

CDR3 amino acids: CASSLAGRIYGYTF. CDR3 bases: TGTGCCAGCAGTTTAGCGGGACGCATCTATGGCTACACCTTC. The gene calls are TRBV12-3 or TRBV12-4 and TRBJ1-2; perhaps TRBD1 as D (5 bases). The CDR3 sequence is 14 residues long. With 0 bases removed from V and 4 bases from J, the gap between germline ends came to 9 bases.